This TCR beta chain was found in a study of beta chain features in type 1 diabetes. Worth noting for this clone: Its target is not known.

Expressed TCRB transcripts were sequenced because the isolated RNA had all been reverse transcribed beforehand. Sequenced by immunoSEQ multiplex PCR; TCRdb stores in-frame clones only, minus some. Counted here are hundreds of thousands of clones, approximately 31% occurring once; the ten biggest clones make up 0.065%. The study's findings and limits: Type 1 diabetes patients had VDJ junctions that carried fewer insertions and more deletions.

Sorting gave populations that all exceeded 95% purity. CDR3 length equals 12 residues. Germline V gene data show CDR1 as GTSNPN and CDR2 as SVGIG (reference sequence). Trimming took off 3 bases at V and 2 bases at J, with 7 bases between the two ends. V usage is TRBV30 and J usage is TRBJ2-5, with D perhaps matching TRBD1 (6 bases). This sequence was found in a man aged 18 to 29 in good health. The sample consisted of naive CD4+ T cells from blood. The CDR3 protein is CAWSQGQETQYF. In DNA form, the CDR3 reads TGTGCCTGGAGCCAGGGGCAAGAGACCCAGTACTTC.